Below, 19 T cell receptor beta chains from the same sample are listed, as sequenced in a study of CD8+CD57+ T cells in acquired aplastic anemia. Patients selected for sequencing had displayed CD8+CD57+ cell expansion by flow cytometry. Using genomic DNA as the template, TCR beta VDJ and CDR3 profiling was carried out. One entry per CDR3 protein results from TCRdb running MiXCR on the reads. The table lists some 200,000 distinct CDR3 sequences, nearly 50% of them singletons. Specimen: sorted CD4+, CD8+, or CD8+CD57+ T cells (not recorded which) from PBMCs. The receptors come from a human donor with aplastic anemia.

This chain links TRBV6-1 with TRBJ2-7; weak D call: TRBD1 (5 bases). The CDR3 extends over 14 amino acids. Between the trimmed V and J ends, which lost 4 bases and 6 bases, there was a span of 16 bases. CDR1 is MNHNS and CDR2 is SASEGT in the germline V gene. CDR3 region: CASSALAGRGEQYF. The CDR3 DNA is TGTGCCAGCAGTGCCCTCGCAGGGCGCGGCGAGCAGTACTTC.

This clonotype was observed at least ten times. The chain recombines TRBV15 with TRBJ2-7; no definite D call. V was clipped by 0 bases and J by 5 bases, with 17 bases between them. Per the germline V gene, CDR1 is LNHNV and CDR2 is YYDKDF (reference sequence). This CDR3 contains 16 residues. The CDR3: CATSRDPSQVVDEQYF. As DNA, the CDR3 is TGTGCCACCAGCAGAGATCCTTCCCAGGTAGTCGACGAGCAGTACTTC. The whole variable domain, remainder taken from reference TRBV15 and TRBJ2-7, is DAMVIQNPRYQVTQFGKPVTLSCSQTLNHNVMYWYQQKSSQAPKLLFHYYDKDFNNEADTPDNFQSRRPNTSFCFLDIRSPGLGDTAMYLCATSRDPSQVVDEQYFGPGTRLTVT.

The CDR3 coding sequence is TGTGCCAGCAGCTTGGGCAGGGGAGAGAGAGATACGCAGTATTTT. It is translated as CASSLGRGERDTQYF. The chain links TRBV11-2 to TRBJ2-3; D perhaps matches TRBD1 (6 bases). The V and J ends lost 3 bases and 5 bases respectively, with 15 bases between them. The CDR3 sequence is 15 residues long. Germline V gives CDR1 SGHAT, CDR2 FQNNGV.

As to this clonotype: This may stem from a read error, because a much larger clone lies one nucleotide away. The chain employs TRBV6-6 and TRBJ1-1; D uncertain. CDR3 length: 12 amino acids. Germline-derived CDR1 and CDR2 are MNHNY and SVGAGI (reference sequence). CDR3 sequence: CAGRLQSTQAFF. The CDR3 coding sequence is TGTGCCGGCAGATTACAGAGTACACAAGCTTTCTTT.

This clonotype was seen just once. The chain joins TRBV12-3 or TRBV12-4 to TRBJ1-6; D uncertain. CDR3 length: 16 residues. The V end was cut by 5 bases, the J end by 7 bases, with 18 bases between. CDR3 DNA: TGTGCCAGCAGTACCCACCTCGTACAGTGGAATTCACCCCTCCACTTT. It codes for CASSTHLVQWNSPLHF.

This clonotype was picked up one time. CDR3 bases: TGTGCCAGCAGCCTCGATTTCCATCAGCCCCAGCATTTT. Protein: CASSLDFHQPQHF. The V and J genes are TRBV7-2 and TRBJ1-5; no reliable D call. The CDR3 has 13 residues. In germline, CDR1 is SGHTA, CDR2 FQGNSA. Trimming pared 5 bases from V and 5 bases from J, leaving 10 bases between. The entire variable domain, with the rest obtained from reference TRBV7-2 and TRBJ1-5, is as follows: GAGVSQSPSNKVTEKGKDVELRCDPISGHTALYWYRQSLGQGLEFLIYFQGNSAPDKSGLPSDRFSAERTGGSVSTLTIQRTQQEDSAVYLCASSLDFHQPQHFGDGTRLSIL.

The J gene is TRBJ1-6, the V gene TRBV6-5; tentative D call: TRBD1 (5 bases). Trimming removed 1 base from V and 4 bases from J, with 8 bases in between. This CDR3 comprises 15 residues. Germline V gene sequence: CDR1 MNHEY, CDR2 SVGAGI. The CDR3 region is CASSYYPGYNSPLHF. The DNA of the CDR3 is TGTGCCAGCAGTTACTATCCAGGGTATAATTCACCCCTCCACTTT.

V gene TRBV20-1 combines with J gene TRBJ2-3; possibly TRBD2 for D (6 bases). The CDR3 consists of 15 residues. V dropped 2 bases and J dropped 2 bases, with 14 bases sitting between them. Germline assignment: CDR1 DFQATT and CDR2 SNEGSKA (reference sequence). The CDR3 protein is CSARLGLTLTDTQYF. DNA for the CDR3: TGCAGTGCTAGACTGGGACTTACCCTCACAGATACGCAGTATTTT.

On this clonotype itself: At one boundary the junction diverges from the germline segment, which might be a read error. The rearrangement links TRBV20-1 to TRBJ2-1, with TRBD2 matching 7 bases. This CDR3 region has 17 residues. Germline V lookup: CDR1 DFQATT, CDR2 SNEGSKA (reference sequence). The CDR3 coding sequence is TGCAGTGCCAGAGTGTCTAGCGGACAAAGCCCCTACAATGAGCAGTTCTTC. Encoded protein: CSARVSSGQSPYNEQFF.

CDR3 in amino acids: CSVARSSTEAFF. The CDR3 DNA is TGCAGCGTTGCGCGAAGTTCCACTGAAGCTTTCTTT. The chain uses TRBV29-1 and TRBJ1-1; D remains ambiguous. This CDR3 comprises 12 residues. Germline V gene data show CDR1 as SQVTM and CDR2 as ANQGSEA. V dropped 4 bases and J dropped 4 bases, with 10 bases sitting between them. The entire variable domain, with the rest obtained from reference TRBV29-1 and TRBJ1-1, is as follows: SAVISQKPSRDICQRGTSLTIQCQVDSQVTMMFWYRQQPGQSLTLIATANQGSEATYESGFVIDKFPISRPNLTFSTLTVSNMSPEDSSIYLCSVARSSTEAFFGQGTRLTVV.

This clonotype was recorded a few times. The chain uses TRBV6-2 or TRBV6-3 and TRBJ1-1; D gene unclear. Trimming shortened V by 0 bases and J by 3 bases, and 11 bases separated the two germline ends. The CDR3 runs to 15 residues. Germline V lookup: CDR1 MNHEY, CDR2 SVGEGT. This CDR3 is CASSYSRRADTEAFF. The CDR3 region has the DNA TGTGCCAGCAGTTACTCTAGGAGAGCGGACACTGAAGCTTTCTTT.

This chain uses TRBV2 with TRBJ2-7; no reliable D call. V was pared by 5 bases and J by 0 bases, with 8 bases between. CDR1 is SNHLY and CDR2 is FYNNEI in the germline V gene. The CDR3 totals 13 residues. DNA of the CDR3: TGTGCCAGCAGTCGACAAGTCTCCTACGAGCAGTACTTC. Its translation is CASSRQVSYEQYF.

The V gene is TRBV20-1, the J gene TRBJ1-1; a possible D gene is TRBD1 (6 bases). Looked up from germline, CDR1 is DFQATT and CDR2 is SNEGSKA (reference sequence). This CDR3 is built from 14 residues. The germline V and J ends were trimmed by 0 bases and 3 bases, with 11 bases remaining between them. CDR3 amino acids: CSAREDAGDTEAFF. CDR3 DNA: TGCAGTGCTAGAGAAGACGCAGGGGACACTGAAGCTTTCTTT.

The rearrangement joins TRBV15 to TRBJ1-4; D not certain. V lost 0 bases and J lost 8, with 7 bases in between. CDR1 is LNHNV and CDR2 is YYDKDF in the germline V gene (reference sequence). The CDR3 totals 13 residues. The CDR3 protein is CATSRDPGEKLFF. The CDR3 nucleotides read TGTGCCACCAGCAGAGATCCGGGGGAAAAACTGTTTTTT.

The genes are TRBV2 and TRBJ2-5; unclear D gene. With 8 bases removed from V and 4 bases from J, the gap between germline ends came to 11 bases. Germline CDR1 and CDR2: SNHLY and FYNNEI. CDR3 length: 12 amino acids. The CDR3 protein is CASLLAGETQYF. CDR3 DNA: TGTGCCAGCCTTTTAGCCGGAGAGACCCAGTACTTC.

The chain uses TRBV7-9 and TRBJ1-1; D is uncertain. This CDR3 comprises 15 residues. The germline V gene has CDR1 SEHNR and CDR2 FQNEAQ (reference sequence). Trimming took 8 bases from V and 5 from J, leaving 21 bases between them. In DNA form, the CDR3 reads TGTGCCAGCGGCCACATGCATGGCCTCCGGACTGAAGCTTTCTTT. It translates to CASGHMHGLRTEAFF. The whole variable domain, remainder taken from reference TRBV7-9 and TRBJ1-1, is DTGVSQNPRHKITKRGQNVTFRCDPISEHNRLYWYRQTLGQGPEFLTYFQNEAQLEKSRLLSDRFSAERPKGSFSTLEIQRTEQGDSAMYLCASGHMHGLRTEAFFGQGTRLTVV.

The chain employs TRBV20-1 and TRBJ1-1; possibly TRBD1 for D (6 bases). The V end lost 3 bases, the J end lost 1 base, and 12 bases lay between the germline ends. Germline CDR1 DFQATT, CDR2 SNEGSKA (reference sequence). The length of the CDR3 is 14 residues. The CDR3 coding sequence is TGCAGTGCTAGCTGGGAGGACAGGAACACTGAAGCTTTCTTT. Its translation is CSASWEDRNTEAFF.

About this clonotype itself: An end of the junction differs from the germline gene, which may be a read error. The DNA of the CDR3 is TGTGCTAGCAGCCAGAGGGTAGGGAGAGACGAGCAGTACTTC. This sequence encodes CASSQRVGRDEQYF. This chain links TRBV7-7 with TRBJ2-7; D might be TRBD2 (5 bases). CDR3 length: 14 amino acids. CDR1 and CDR2 (germline): SSHAT, FNYEAQ (reference sequence).

In this sample, this clonotype turned up many times. The chain uses TRBV11-3 and TRBJ1-1, with D unclear. Germline lookup yields CDR1 SGHNT and CDR2 YENEEA. The CDR3 loop spans 14 amino acids. V lost 1 base and J 4 bases, leaving 10 bases between the germline ends. CDR3: CASSLVRSGTEAFF. CDR3 in DNA: TGTGCCAGCAGCTTAGTGAGGAGCGGCACTGAAGCTTTCTTT.